Presented here are 24 T cell receptor beta chains from one specimen sequenced in a study of shared clonotypes between healthy human individuals. The method was immunoSEQ multiplex PCR; TCRdb's version includes in-frame clones alone and lacks a portion of them. Of roughly 1,800,000 clones in the sample, about 95% were seen once. Naive CD8 cells were CD45RO-negative, positively selected for CCR7, excluding terminally differentiated effector memory CD45RA+ cells. Sequenced input: naive CD8+ T cells sorted from blood. Source of these receptors: a man aged 18-30 years in good health.

The chain joins TRBV13 to TRBJ2-7, with D possibly TRBD1 on 7 matching bases. This CDR3 contains 14 residues. V was shortened by 6 bases and J by 1 base, with 13 bases between the two germline ends. CDR1 is PRHDT, CDR2 FYEKMQ, per germline (reference sequence). DNA of the CDR3: TGTGCCAGCAGGGCGGGACAGAGTTCCTACGAGCAGTACTTC. This translates into CASRAGQSSYEQYF.

This rearrangement joins TRBV19 to TRBJ2-1; 8 nucleotides match TRBD2. Germline-derived CDR1 and CDR2 are LNHDA and SQIVND (reference sequence). Losses at the gene ends were 4 bases for V and 7 bases for J; bases not matched to a gene: 12. This CDR3 has 16 residues. The CDR3: CASSRVGGGTLNEQFF. The CDR3, as DNA: TGTGCCAGTAGTAGGGTTGGCGGGGGGACCTTAAATGAGCAGTTCTTC. The entire variable domain, with the rest obtained from reference TRBV19 and TRBJ2-1, is as follows: DGGITQSPKYLFRKEGQNVTLSCEQNLNHDAMYWYRQDPGQGLRLIYYSQIVNDFQKGDIAEGYSVSREKKESFPLTVTSAQKNPTAFYLCASSRVGGGTLNEQFFGPGTRLTVL.

The V gene is TRBV2, the J gene TRBJ1-1; possible D gene TRBD1, 6 bases. V was shortened by 6 bases and J by 0 bases, with 14 bases between the two germline ends. CDR1 and CDR2 from the germline V gene are SNHLY and FYNNEI. CDR3 length: 15 amino acids. The CDR3 loop is CASSGGQLLNTEAFF. The CDR3 DNA is TGTGCCAGCAGCGGGGGGCAGTTATTGAACACTGAAGCTTTCTTT.

V usage is TRBV25-1 and J usage is TRBJ2-7; D is ambiguous. CDR1 and CDR2 from the germline V gene are MGHDK and SYGVNS. CDR3 size: 12 residues. V lost 7 bases and J 2 bases, leaving 9 bases between the germline ends. The DNA of the CDR3 is TGTGCCAGCATAGGTTGGACCTACGAGCAGTACTTC. Its translation: CASIGWTYEQYF.

In regard to this clone: The sample carries other DNA sequences with the same CDR3. J is TRBJ2-7 and V is TRBV29-1, with D possibly being TRBD1 (6 bases). The germline gives CDR1 SQVTM, CDR2 ANQGSEA. The CDR3 loop spans 13 amino acids. V lost 3 bases and J lost 1, with 10 bases in between. The CDR3 here is CSVEDSRSYEQYF. The CDR3, as DNA: TGCAGCGTTGAGGACAGTCGTTCCTACGAGCAGTACTTC.

This clone was seen at least ten times. CDR3 residues: CASSPDGLNEKLFF. Here the CDR3 DNA reads TGTGCCAGCAGTCCGGACGGCCTTAATGAAAAACTGTTTTTT. The genes are TRBV7-9 and TRBJ1-4; D remains ambiguous. V was shortened by 6 bases and J by 4 bases, with 12 bases between the two germline ends. CDR1 and CDR2 from the germline V gene are SEHNR and FQNEAQ (reference sequence). There are 14 residues in the CDR3.

This chain connects TRBV4-3 to TRBJ1-2, with D possibly TRBD1 on 6 matching bases. The germline V gene has CDR1 LGHNA and CDR2 YSLEER. The germline V and J ends were trimmed by 0 bases and 4 bases, with 15 bases remaining between them. CDR3 size: 16 residues. CDR3 amino acids: CASSQDWDTLTYGYTF. The DNA for the CDR3 is TGCGCCAGCAGCCAAGATTGGGACACCCTCACCTATGGCTACACCTTC.

This rearrangement joins TRBV28 to TRBJ1-5, with D unresolved. V was pared by 2 bases and J by 3 bases, with 8 bases between. Germline V gene sequence: CDR1 MDHEN, CDR2 SYDVKM. This CDR3 has 14 amino acids. In DNA form, the CDR3 reads TGTGCCAGCAGTTTAGGTGGCACCAATCAGCCCCAGCATTTT. It codes for CASSLGGTNQPQHF. Variable domain in full (rest from reference TRBV28 and TRBJ1-5): DVKVTQSSRYLVKRTGEKVFLECVQDMDHENMFWYRQDPGLGLRLIYFSYDVKMKEKGDIPEGYSVSREKKERFSLILESASTNQTSMYLCASSLGGTNQPQHFGDGTRLSIL.

The rearrangement links TRBV11-3 to TRBJ2-1; the match to TRBD2 covers 10 bases. The J segment lost 4 bases and the V segment lost 1 base, leaving 4 bases of the junction unmatched. This CDR3 spans 16 amino acids. Germline CDR1 SGHNT, CDR2 YENEEA. The CDR3 reads CASSLVGTSAYNEQFF. CDR3 sequence (DNA): TGTGCCAGCAGCTTAGTGGGGACTAGCGCATACAATGAGCAGTTCTTC.

V and J are TRBV4-1 and TRBJ2-3; D is ambiguous. V dropped 0 bases and J dropped 2 bases, with 9 bases sitting between them. Germline V gene data show CDR1 as MGHRA and CDR2 as YSYEKL. The length of the CDR3 is 15 residues. This CDR3 reads CASSQDPLFTDTQYF. CDR3 bases: TGCGCCAGCAGCCAAGATCCCCTTTTCACAGATACGCAGTATTTT.

CDR3 region: CASSQGITEKLFF. The CDR3 bases are TGTGCCAGCAGTCAGGGGATTACCGAAAAACTGTTTTTT. The J gene is TRBJ1-4, the V gene TRBV28; D may be TRBD1 (6 bases). Germline V gene data show CDR1 as MDHEN and CDR2 as SYDVKM. The CDR3 spans 13 residues. The V gene lost 5 bases and the J gene lost 8 bases, with 12 bases spanning the gap.

The chain carries TRBV4-1 and TRBJ2-5; 11 bases fit TRBD2. The ends lost 2 bases at V and 0 bases at J; junction bases unmatched: 5. Germline V lookup: CDR1 MGHRA, CDR2 YSYEKL. This CDR3 has 17 amino acids. DNA for the CDR3: TGCGCCAGCAGCCAAACTAGCGGGGGAGCGTACCAAGAGACCCAGTACTTC. Its protein is CASSQTSGGAYQETQYF.

V is TRBV15 and J is TRBJ2-1; a possible D gene is TRBD1 (6 bases). V gave up 0 bases and J gave up 2 bases, with 11 bases separating them. The CDR3 has 16 amino acids. The germline V gene has CDR1 LNHNV and CDR2 YYDKDF (reference sequence). The CDR3 loop is CATSRDQGYAYNEQFF. The CDR3 region has the DNA TGTGCCACCAGCAGAGATCAGGGGTACGCCTACAATGAGCAGTTCTTC.

In its sample, this clone was seen a few times. Other DNA sequences in the sample encode the same CDR3. The gene calls are TRBV19 and TRBJ2-7; D assignment may be TRBD1 or TRBD2 (5 bases each). The CDR3 totals 14 residues. Germline CDR1 LNHDA, CDR2 SQIVND (reference sequence). V was trimmed by 5 bases and J by 0 bases, leaving 11 bases between them. CDR3: CASSAGTGSYEQYF. The CDR3, as DNA: TGTGCCAGTAGTGCCGGGACGGGCTCCTACGAGCAGTACTTC.

The chain uses TRBV29-1 and TRBJ1-2; the D gene is possibly TRBD1 (5 bases). The CDR3 is 11 residues long. Germline CDR1 SQVTM, CDR2 ANQGSEA. V was pared by 5 bases and J by 6 bases, with 10 bases between. The CDR3 reads CSVPMGDGYTF. The CDR3 DNA reads TGCAGCGTTCCAATGGGGGATGGCTACACCTTC.

This chain links TRBV7-3 with TRBJ2-7; 10 bases fit TRBD1. The germline gives CDR1 SGHTA, CDR2 FQGTGA. The V segment lost 6 bases and the J segment 12 bases; nucleotides outside the gene matches: 8. The CDR3 is made up of 12 amino acids. CDR3: CASRLDRGLVYF. Written as DNA, the CDR3 is TGTGCCAGCAGGCTCGACAGGGGGCTAGTGTACTTC. Based on the CDR3 plus reference TRBV7-3 and TRBJ2-7, the full variable domain is GAGVSQTPSNKVTEKGKYVELRCDPISGHTALYWYRQSLGQGPEFLIYFQGTGAADDSGLPNDRFFAVRPEGSVSTLKIQRTERGDSAVYLCASRLDRGLVYFGPGTRLTVT.

The rearrangement uses TRBV4-1 and TRBJ2-5; 13 bases line up with TRBD2. The CDR3 loop spans 15 amino acids. CDR1 and CDR2 (germline): MGHRA, YSYEKL. J lost 1 base, V lost 4 bases, and 0 bases had no gene match. This CDR3 reads CASSRTSGGQETQYF. In DNA, the CDR3 is TGCGCCAGCAGCCGGACTAGCGGGGGCCAAGAGACCCAGTACTTC.

The V call is TRBV30, the J call TRBJ1-2, with unresolved D. The CDR3 contains 13 residues. Germline V gene data show CDR1 as GTSNPN and CDR2 as SVGIG (reference sequence). The V end was cut by 4 bases, the J end by 5 bases, with 14 bases between. CDR3 amino acids: CAWNDLSFYGYTF. The CDR3 DNA follows: TGTGCCTGGAATGACCTGTCCTTTTATGGCTACACCTTC.

The chain combines TRBV27 with TRBJ2-7; a weak D match, TRBD2 (5 bases). The V end lost 2 bases, the J end lost 3 bases, and 11 bases lay between the germline ends. Germline CDR1 is MNHEY and CDR2 is SMNVEV (reference sequence). The CDR3 loop spans 14 amino acids. The CDR3 is CASSLNGNGYEQYF. The CDR3 nucleotides read TGTGCCAGCAGTTTAAACGGGAATGGCTACGAGCAGTACTTC.

V and J are TRBV10-1 and TRBJ2-7; the D is unclear. CDR3 size: 13 residues. V was pared by 4 bases and J by 0 bases, with 7 bases between. Germline CDR1 WNHNN, CDR2 SYGVQD (reference sequence). CDR3 sequence reads: CASSGHPSYEQYF. DNA of the CDR3: TGCGCCAGCAGTGGACACCCCTCCTACGAGCAGTACTTC.

On this clone: The sample carries other DNA sequences with the same CDR3. The V gene is TRBV27, the J gene TRBJ2-1; 8 nucleotides match TRBD2. Germline CDR1 is MNHEY and CDR2 is SMNVEV (reference sequence). J was trimmed by 6 bases and V by 3 bases; bases with no gene match: 7. There are 15 residues in the CDR3. This chain's CDR3 is CASSFLAGGGNEQFF. The CDR3 nucleotides read TGTGCCAGCAGTTTTCTAGCGGGTGGGGGCAATGAGCAGTTCTTC.

This clone occurred once. The V and J genes are TRBV7-9 and TRBJ2-7; D ambiguous. Germline V lookup: CDR1 SEHNR, CDR2 FQNEAQ (reference sequence). This CDR3 is built from 13 residues. V was trimmed by 3 bases and J by 5 bases, leaving 11 bases between them. CDR3 nucleotide sequence: TGTGCCAGCAGCTTCATCCGAGCAGACGAGCAGTACTTC. Translating it yields CASSFIRADEQYF.

The CDR3 region has the DNA TGCGCCAGCAGCCAAGTCGCCGGGGGGGTCCAATACAATGAGCAGTTCTTC. This codes for CASSQVAGGVQYNEQFF. V and J are TRBV4-3 and TRBJ2-1; TRBD2 aligns across 8 bases. The CDR3 consists of 17 residues. The ends lost 1 base at V and 4 bases at J; junction bases unmatched: 9. The germline V gene has CDR1 LGHNA and CDR2 YSLEER.

V is TRBV4-1 and J is TRBJ2-7; D unresolved. Trimming left V 1 base short and J 1 base short, with 11 bases between. CDR3 size: 15 residues. CDR1 and CDR2 from the germline V gene are MGHRA and YSYEKL. CDR3 in DNA: TGCGCCAGCAGCCAAGTGGCGGTGGAATCCTACGAGCAGTACTTC. Its translation is CASSQVAVESYEQYF.